Below, one TCR beta chain is given with its context. The data derive from a study of blood T cell repertoires in COVID-19. Study background: Some COVID-19 samples were acute and others convalescent; all came from the United States, Italy and Spain.

Original data processing: How many nucleated cells were present was estimated from reference gene primer amplification. Profiled with immunoSEQ multiplex PCR; TCRdb holds only in-frame clones, not every one. The V and J calls and clone size were taken over from that table, and D and trimming were inferred from the DNA. The sample includes 230,000 or so clones, about 90% seen only once; the top ten take about 2%. Germline-derived CDR1 and CDR2 are MGHRA and YSYEKL. The CDR3 is made up of 15 amino acids. The V gene lost 1 base and the J gene lost 0 bases, with 9 bases spanning the gap. The V gene is TRBV4-1, the J gene TRBJ1-2, with a weak D call TRBD1 (5 bases). The sequenced sample consisted of peripheral blood. The TCR originated in a man aged 40-49 years with active or convalescent COVID-19. The chain's CDR3 is CASSQVGGTNYGYTF. CDR3 sequence (DNA): TGCGCCAGCAGCCAAGTCGGGGGAACTAACTATGGCTACACCTTC.